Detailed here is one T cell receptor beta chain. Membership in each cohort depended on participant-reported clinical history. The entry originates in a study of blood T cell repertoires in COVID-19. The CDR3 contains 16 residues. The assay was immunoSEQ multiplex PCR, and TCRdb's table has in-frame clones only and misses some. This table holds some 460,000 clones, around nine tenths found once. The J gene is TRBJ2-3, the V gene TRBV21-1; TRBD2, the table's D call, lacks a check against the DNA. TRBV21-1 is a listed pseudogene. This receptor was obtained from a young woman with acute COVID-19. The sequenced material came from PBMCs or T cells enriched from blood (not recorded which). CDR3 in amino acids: CASSKMGGLLQGTQYF. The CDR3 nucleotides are TGTGCCAGCAGCAAGATGGGCGGACTTCTCCAAGGTACGCAGTATTTT.